A single sample gave rise to the 8 T cell receptor beta chains below, sequenced in a study of immune cell composition in non-small cell lung cancer. The normal lung sample lay at least 3 cm, and maximally far, from the tumour. Method: immunoSEQ multiplex PCR; TCRdb's copy keeps in-frame clones and lacks some. The table lists several thousand clones, about 80% of them singletons. The sequencing input was non-adjacent lung tissue. All receptors derive from a human donor with non-small cell lung cancer.

The V call is TRBV30, the J call TRBJ2-7; tentative D call: TRBD1 (6 bases). Germline V gene data show CDR1 as GTSNPN and CDR2 as SVGIG (reference sequence). The V end was cut by 3 bases, the J end by 6 bases, with 12 bases between. CDR3 length equals 12 residues. The DNA of the CDR3 is TGTGCCTGGAGCCCGACAGGTACCGAGCAGTACTTC. Translated, it gives CAWSPTGTEQYF.

The chain combines TRBV6-6 with TRBJ1-2; D call uncertain. Trimming stripped 6 bases from V and 8 bases from J, with 19 bases between. The CDR3 has 14 residues. Germline values: CDR1 MNHNY, CDR2 SVGAGI (reference sequence). The CDR3 nucleotides are TGTGCCAGCAGGTCTGAGGTCGTCCATAACGGCTACACCTTC. Translating gives CASRSEVVHNGYTF.

J is TRBJ2-6 and V is TRBV4-2; unclear D gene. This CDR3 contains 17 residues. Between the trimmed V and J ends, which lost 0 bases and 1 base, there was a span of 10 bases. Germline V lookup: CDR1 LGHNA, CDR2 YNFKEQ. CDR3 loop: CASSQEAPGSGANVLTF. The DNA of the CDR3 is TGTGCCAGCAGCCAAGAAGCCCCAGGATCTGGGGCCAACGTCCTGACTTTC.

This chain connects TRBV5-5 to TRBJ2-7; 7 nucleotides match TRBD2. The junction had 7 bases not matched to a gene; V was cut back by 3 bases and J by 1 base. The length of the CDR3 is 15 residues. CDR1 and CDR2 from the germline V gene are SGHKS and YYEKEE (reference sequence). The CDR3 bases are TGTGCCAGCAGCTCCCAGGGAGGGAATTCCTACGAGCAGTACTTC. This codes for CASSSQGGNSYEQYF. Looking up the rest from reference TRBV5-5 and TRBJ2-7 gives the full variable domain: DAGVTQSPTHLIKTRGQQVTLRCSPISGHKSVSWYQQVLGQGPQFIFQYYEKEERGRGNFPDRFSARQFPNYSSELNVNALLLGDSALYLCASSSQGGNSYEQYFGPGTRLTVT.

This clone was recorded a few times. The rearrangement joins TRBV7-3 to TRBJ2-3, with 12 bases that match TRBD2. J gave up 4 bases and V 3 bases, and 2 bases lay outside the gene matches. The CDR3 is made up of 15 amino acids. The germline CDR1 and CDR2 sequences are SGHTA and FQGTGA. CDR3 sequence reads: CASSLASGGADTQYF. As DNA, the CDR3 is TGTGCCAGCAGCTTGGCTAGCGGGGGGGCAGATACGCAGTATTTT.

V is TRBV2 and J is TRBJ2-1, with 8 nucleotides matching TRBD2. Unmatched junction bases numbered 15, after V lost 5 bases and J lost 9 bases. CDR1 and CDR2 (germline): SNHLY, FYNNEI. The CDR3 consists of 16 residues. The CDR3 DNA reads as TGTGCCAGCAGTCGTATTCCGGGACTAGTGACAGGTGAGCAGTTCTTC. The encoded protein is CASSRIPGLVTGEQFF.

The V call is TRBV19, the J call TRBJ1-2; D ambiguous. The CDR3 has 13 amino acids. The germline gives CDR1 LNHDA, CDR2 SQIVND (reference sequence). The germline V and J ends were trimmed by 2 bases and 4 bases, with 8 bases remaining between them. CDR3 region: CASSISGGYGYTF. The CDR3 DNA sequence: TGTGCCAGTAGTATAAGCGGAGGCTATGGCTACACCTTC.

The chain couples TRBV29-1 to TRBJ1-2, with 9 bases matching TRBD1. V trimming: 6 bases; J trimming: 6 bases; junction bases outside the gene matches: 5. Germline loops: CDR1 SQVTM, CDR2 ANQGSEA. The CDR3 is made up of 12 amino acids. Here the CDR3 reads CSVAGQGNGYTF. CDR3 nucleotide sequence: TGCAGCGTCGCGGGACAGGGAAATGGCTACACCTTC. The full variable domain, completed using reference TRBV29-1 and TRBJ1-2, is SAVISQKPSRDICQRGTSLTIQCQVDSQVTMMFWYRQQPGQSLTLIATANQGSEATYESGFVIDKFPISRPNLTFSTLTVSNMSPEDSSIYLCSVAGQGNGYTFGSGTRLTVV.